These 6 T cell receptor beta chains originate from one sample sequenced in a study of T cell responses to AZD1222 COVID-19 vaccine. TCRdb keeps only in-frame clones here, not all; method: immunoSEQ multiplex PCR. Among tens of thousands of clones listed, around 87% were seen once. Here the sequenced sample was peripheral blood, taken 28 days after the second AZD1222 dose. The source of these receptors is an adult who received the AZD1222 COVID-19 vaccine.

The chain employs TRBV4-2 and TRBJ2-2; perhaps TRBD1 as D (5 bases). The germline V gene encodes CDR1 LGHNA and CDR2 YNFKEQ. The germline V and J ends were trimmed by 0 bases and 5 bases, with 16 bases remaining between them. The CDR3 sequence is 17 residues long. The CDR3 nucleotides are TGTGCCAGCAGCCAAGAGAGTGTCAGGGCCCATACCGGGGAGCTGTTTTTT. This codes for CASSQESVRAHTGELFF.

V gene TRBV28 combines with J gene TRBJ1-6; D is unresolved. Trimming removed 5 bases at V and 3 bases at J, with 8 bases between. The CDR3 totals 14 residues. In germline, CDR1 is MDHEN, CDR2 SYDVKM. CDR3 loop: CASSAHSYNSPLHF. The CDR3 DNA is TGTGCCAGCAGTGCCCACAGCTATAATTCACCCCTCCACTTT.

The DNA of the CDR3 is TGTGCCTGGAGTGTCAGCTATAATTCACCCCTCCACTTT. It codes for CAWSVSYNSPLHF. V usage is TRBV30 and J usage is TRBJ1-6; D unresolved. The CDR3 covers 13 residues. The V gene's germline CDR1 is GTSNPN and CDR2 SVGIG (reference sequence). The V gene lost 0 bases and the J gene lost 3 bases, with 3 bases spanning the gap.

J is TRBJ1-3 and V is TRBV18; 11 bases map to TRBD1. The J segment lost 3 bases and the V segment lost 3 bases, leaving 4 bases of the junction unmatched. This CDR3 has 16 amino acids. The V gene's germline CDR1 is KGHSH and CDR2 LQKENI. The CDR3 loop is CASSPPGTGGGNTIYF. Here the CDR3 DNA reads TGTGCCAGCTCACCCCCCGGGACAGGGGGTGGAAACACCATATATTTT.

The chain is built from TRBV4-2 and TRBJ1-4; 8 bases match TRBD1. Unmatched junction bases numbered 5, after V lost 1 base and J lost 7 bases. CDR3 length: 15 residues. In germline, CDR1 is LGHNA, CDR2 YNFKEQ. The CDR3 nucleotides read TGTGCCAGCAGCCAAGTGGACAGGGCGGTTGAAAAACTGTTTTTT. As protein: CASSQVDRAVEKLFF.

This chain uses TRBV19 with TRBJ2-1; D is unresolved. The CDR3 runs to 13 residues. The V gene's germline CDR1 is LNHDA and CDR2 SQIVND (reference sequence). V shed 3 bases and J shed 4 bases, with 7 bases lying between them. The CDR3 DNA sequence: TGTGCCAGTAGTATTGGAGCGTACAATGAGCAGTTCTTC. Its translation is CASSIGAYNEQFF. The complete variable domain, with remaining parts taken from reference TRBV19 and TRBJ2-1, reads DGGITQSPKYLFRKEGQNVTLSCEQNLNHDAMYWYRQDPGQGLRLIYYSQIVNDFQKGDIAEGYSVSREKKESFPLTVTSAQKNPTAFYLCASSIGAYNEQFFGPGTRLTVL.